This T cell receptor (beta chain) stems from a study of OX40 agonist ivuxolimab in advanced cancers. Study as a whole: Intravenous ivuxolimab at 0.01 to 10 mg/kg was given to patients every 2 weeks.

Profiling relied on immunoSEQ multiplex PCR, and the TCRdb table lists in-frame clones only, not all of them. The table shows 55,000 to 80,000 clones, with 80% to 90% occurring only once. This clone was seen a single time. Sample: CD4+ or CD8+ T cells sorted from blood, taken in a trial of the OX40 agonist ivuxolimab. The sequence was obtained from an adult with an advanced solid tumor such as melanoma, head and neck, liver or kidney cancer.

Here the CDR3 DNA reads TGTGCCAGCAGCACCTGGACAGGGTTGCGTGGCTACACCTTC. Encoded protein: CASSTWTGLRGYTF. This chain uses TRBV5-4 with TRBJ1-2; 8 nucleotides agree with TRBD1. Unmatched junction bases numbered 9, after V lost 4 bases and J lost 7 bases. The CDR3 is 14 amino acids. CDR1 is SGHNT, CDR2 YYREEE, per germline (reference sequence).